Below, 9 T cell receptor beta chains from the same sample are listed, as sequenced in a study of blood T cell repertoires in COVID-19. Data came from immunoSEQ multiplex PCR; TCRdb stores just in-frame clones and leaves some out. The sample shows roughly 260,000 clones, 85% to 95% of them seen only once. The sample taken for sequencing was PBMCs or T cells enriched from blood (not recorded which). These receptors all come from a woman in her late teens or twenties who had recovered from COVID-19.

The chain recombines TRBV25-1 with TRBJ1-1; D is perhaps TRBD1 (6 bases). There are 14 residues in the CDR3. Germline V gene lookup returns CDR1 MGHDK and CDR2 SYGVNS. Trimming cost V 4 bases and J 8 bases, with 17 bases left between them. The CDR3, as DNA: TGTGCCAGCAGTGGAGGACAGCCGAGGGCGGAAGCTTTCTTT. This translates into CASSGGQPRAEAFF.

The chain recombines TRBV7-2 with TRBJ2-3, with 8 nucleotides matching TRBD2. The junction had 12 bases not matched to a gene; V was cut back by 5 bases and J by 11 bases. In germline, CDR1 is SGHTA, CDR2 FQGNSA. CDR3 size: 14 residues. The CDR3 sequence: CASSAQAGDGGQYF. The CDR3 nucleotides read TGTGCCAGCAGCGCACAAGCGGGGGACGGAGGGCAGTATTTT.

The chain is built from TRBV5-1 and TRBJ2-3; 7 nucleotides line up with TRBD1. The CDR3 covers 15 residues. J was trimmed by 6 bases and V by 0 bases; bases with no gene match: 7. The germline gives CDR1 SGHRS, CDR2 YFSETQ. The CDR3, as DNA: TGCGCCAGCAGCTTGGACAGGGGTACGGCGGATACGCAGTATTTT. This sequence encodes CASSLDRGTADTQYF. Drawing the rest from reference TRBV5-1 and TRBJ2-3, the complete variable domain is KAGVTQTPRYLIKTRGQQVTLSCSPISGHRSVSWYQQTPGQGLQFLFEYFSETQRNKGNFPGRFSGRQFSNSRSEMNVSTLELGDSALYLCASSLDRGTADTQYFGPGTRLTVL.

This clone was recorded only once. CDR3 bases: TGTGCCAGCAGTGCGGGATATGAAGCTTTCTTT. Translated: CASSAGYEAFF. The chain recombines TRBV27 with TRBJ1-1, with D uncertain. With 5 bases removed from V and 7 bases from J, the gap between germline ends came to 8 bases. The CDR3 sequence is 11 residues long. The germline V gene has CDR1 MNHEY and CDR2 SMNVEV (reference sequence).

The chain links TRBV3-1 (or the pseudogene TRBV3-2) to TRBJ1-1; 7 bases agree with TRBD1. Germline trimming cut 4 bases from V and 5 bases from J; bases unmatched to any gene: 10. The CDR3 loop spans 15 amino acids. CDR1 is LGHDT and CDR2 is YNNKEL in the germline V gene (reference sequence). The CDR3: CASSPEGGRGTEAFF. The CDR3 DNA is TGTGCCAGCAGCCCAGAAGGGGGCAGGGGAACTGAAGCTTTCTTT.

This sequence joins TRBV28 and TRBJ2-5; D is perhaps TRBD2 (6 bases). The CDR3 has 14 amino acids. Per germline, CDR1 MDHEN and CDR2 SYDVKM. V dropped 6 bases and J dropped 1 base, with 12 bases sitting between them. The CDR3 here is CASRATGVQETQYF. The CDR3 DNA follows: TGTGCCAGCAGAGCGACGGGAGTCCAAGAGACCCAGTACTTC.

Concerning this clone itself: Its ends do not fully match the called genes, so a read error is possible. This rearrangement joins TRBV28 to TRBJ1-5; TRBD1 might be the D (5 bases). This CDR3 contains 15 residues. Germline-derived CDR1 and CDR2 are MDHEN and SYDVKM. The DNA of the CDR3 is TGCGGAACGGGGGGTCCTAATATACAAGGTCAGCCCCAGCATTTT. Its translation is CGTGGPNIQGQPQHF.

The chain links TRBV9 to TRBJ1-3, with 7 bases matching TRBD1. Losses at the gene ends were 3 bases for V and 4 bases for J; bases not matched to a gene: 16. This CDR3 spans 18 amino acids. CDR1 and CDR2 (germline): SGDLS, YYNGEE. CDR3: CASSALSGDSSSGNTIYF. The CDR3, as DNA: TGTGCCAGCAGCGCCCTCTCCGGGGACAGTTCGTCAGGAAACACCATATATTTT.

V usage is TRBV18 and J usage is TRBJ1-1; maybe TRBD1 (5 bases). This CDR3 spans 11 amino acids. Germline CDR1 is KGHSH and CDR2 is LQKENI. V lost 8 bases and J 8 bases, leaving 12 bases between the germline ends. CDR3 in DNA: TGTGCCAGCCCAAATGGGGGGGAAGCTTTCTTT. Amino acid sequence: CASPNGGEAFF.